This T cell receptor (beta chain) appears in the sequencing data of a study of human T cells and chemical hapten exposure. Time point indicated: patch test 1, 2 weeks after DPC sensitization. This sample's treatment: therapeutic diphenylcyclopropenone sensitization with weekly scalp DPC. This clonotype showed up many times. From the RACE reads, TCRdb called clonotypes with MiXCR, one entry per CDR3 protein. Here the sample spans some 400,000 distinct CDR3 sequences, around 5% being singletons. The sequence derives from a woman between 45 and 65 years old with alopecia areata. Some clones in this sample may be carry-over from other donors' samples. The input for sequencing was whole blood, taken in connection with sensitization to the hapten diphenylcyclopropenone (DPC).

The CDR3 region is CASESRYNEQFF. CDR3 sequence (DNA): TGTGCCAGCGAGAGCAGGTACAATGAGCAGTTCTTC. J is TRBJ2-1 and V is TRBV28; D call uncertain. The V end was cut by 8 bases, the J end by 4 bases, with 9 bases between. The germline V gene has CDR1 MDHEN and CDR2 SYDVKM. The length of the CDR3 is 12 residues.